The 8 T cell receptor beta chains in this list originate from one sample, sequenced in a study of CD8+ T cells in alopecia areata. Extraction and reverse transcription of RNA yielded cDNA as the sequencing template. Sequencing was performed with immunoSEQ multiplex PCR; in TCRdb, only in-frame clones are kept and a portion is missing. The table has fewer than 250,000 clones, less than 50% seen once. The treatment: oral pan-JAK inhibitor, 5-10 mg twice daily. Sequences were derived from CD4+ T cells sorted from blood, sampled around week 37, from a patient treated with tofacitinib. All receptors derive from a human donor with alopecia areata.

Only a few counts were recorded for this clone. The chain carries TRBV29-1 and TRBJ2-7; D gene ambiguous. CDR3 length equals 13 residues. CDR1 and CDR2 (germline): SQVTM, ANQGSEA. V was pared by 4 bases and J by 7 bases, with 17 bases between. CDR3 sequence (DNA): TGCAGCGTTGCGTACCCGAAGGACCGGGAGCAGTACTTC. It encodes CSVAYPKDREQYF.

This rearrangement joins TRBV28 to TRBJ2-5, with a weak D call TRBD1 (5 bases). V was pared by 2 bases and J by 4 bases, with 11 bases between. This CDR3 has 14 residues. CDR1 and CDR2 from the germline V gene are MDHEN and SYDVKM. CDR3 DNA: TGTGCCAGCAGTTTAGCAGGGCTGGGAGAGACCCAGTACTTC. Its protein product is CASSLAGLGETQYF.

The chain carries TRBV2 and TRBJ1-5; D is perhaps TRBD1 (5 bases). The CDR3 contains 17 residues. The V end lost 1 base, the J end lost 2 bases, and 15 bases lay between the germline ends. In germline, CDR1 is SNHLY, CDR2 FYNNEI. In nucleotides, the CDR3 is TGTGCCAGCAGTGAAGGCTGGGGGTTAGTTGGCAATCAGCCCCAGCATTTT. Protein: CASSEGWGLVGNQPQHF.

V and J are TRBV4-3 and TRBJ1-3; D unresolved. The CDR3 has 15 amino acids. Germline assignment: CDR1 LGHNA and CDR2 YSLEER. V lost 4 bases, J lost 0 bases, and 10 bases lay in between. CDR3 in amino acids: CASSPTQNSGNTIYF. CDR3 bases: TGCGCCAGCAGCCCGACCCAGAACTCTGGAAACACCATATATTTT.

The gene calls are TRBV4-1 and TRBJ2-5; D is ambiguous. V was pared by 4 bases and J by 1 base, with 10 bases between. Per germline, CDR1 MGHRA and CDR2 YSYEKL. The CDR3 spans 14 residues. CDR3 bases: TGCGCCAGCAGCCTCGGTCCCTCCCAAGAGACCCAGTACTTC. Protein: CASSLGPSQETQYF.

This clone has just one count. The chain joins TRBV5-8 to TRBJ2-5, with 9 positions matching TRBD2. The CDR3 extends over 15 amino acids. J gave up 0 bases and V 1 base, and 1 base lay outside the gene matches. The germline CDR1 and CDR2 sequences are SGHTS and YDEGEE. CDR3 amino acids: CASSLSGRYQETQYF. The CDR3, as DNA: TGTGCCAGCAGCTTGAGCGGGAGGTACCAAGAGACCCAGTACTTC.

The chain is built from TRBV30 and TRBJ2-2, with D possibly TRBD2 on 5 matching bases. V shed 4 bases and J shed 6 bases, with 6 bases lying between them. The CDR3 is 11 amino acids. Germline CDR1 and CDR2: GTSNPN and SVGIG (reference sequence). CDR3 nucleotide sequence: TGTGCCTGGAAGGAGGCCGGGGAGCTGTTTTTT. Translation: CAWKEAGELFF.

V usage is TRBV27 and J usage is TRBJ1-6; no firm D call. Trimming pared 5 bases from V and 10 bases from J, leaving 18 bases between. The germline V gene encodes CDR1 MNHEY and CDR2 SMNVEV (reference sequence). The CDR3 covers 15 residues. The CDR3 nucleotides read TGTGCCAGCAGTCCCGGCGGGAGTAGGTACTCACCCCTCCACTTT. This gives the protein CASSPGGSRYSPLHF.